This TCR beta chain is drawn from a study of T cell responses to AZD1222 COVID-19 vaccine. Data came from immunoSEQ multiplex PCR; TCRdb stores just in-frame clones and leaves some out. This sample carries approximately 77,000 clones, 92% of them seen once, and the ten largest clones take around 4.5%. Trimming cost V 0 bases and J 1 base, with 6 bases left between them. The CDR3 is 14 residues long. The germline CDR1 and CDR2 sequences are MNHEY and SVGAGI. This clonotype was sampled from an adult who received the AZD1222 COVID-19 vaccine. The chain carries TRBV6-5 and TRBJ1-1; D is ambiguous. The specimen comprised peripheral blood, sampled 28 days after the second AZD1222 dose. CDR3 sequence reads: CASSYSAQNTEAFF. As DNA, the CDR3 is TGTGCCAGCAGTTACTCAGCACAGAACACTGAAGCTTTCTTT.